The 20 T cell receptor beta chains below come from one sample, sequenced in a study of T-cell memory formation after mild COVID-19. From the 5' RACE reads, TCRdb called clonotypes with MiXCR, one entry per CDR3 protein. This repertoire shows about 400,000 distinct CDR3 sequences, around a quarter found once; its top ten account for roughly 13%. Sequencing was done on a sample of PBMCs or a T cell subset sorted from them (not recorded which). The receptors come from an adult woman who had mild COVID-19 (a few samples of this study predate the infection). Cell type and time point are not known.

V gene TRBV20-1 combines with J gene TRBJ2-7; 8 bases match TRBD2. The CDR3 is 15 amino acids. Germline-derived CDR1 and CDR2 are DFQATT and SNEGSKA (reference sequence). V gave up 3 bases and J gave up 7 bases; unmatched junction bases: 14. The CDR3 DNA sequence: TGCAGTGCTAGTTTGCCCGGGGGGGCTCTTCGAGAGCAGTACTTC. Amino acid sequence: CSASLPGGALREQYF.

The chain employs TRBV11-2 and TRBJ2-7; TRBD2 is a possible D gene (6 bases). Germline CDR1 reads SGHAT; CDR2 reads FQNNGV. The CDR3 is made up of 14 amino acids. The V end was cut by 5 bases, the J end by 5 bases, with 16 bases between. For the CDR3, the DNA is TGTGCCAGCAGCCAAGGCGGGATTGGGAACGAGCAGTACTTC. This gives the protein CASSQGGIGNEQYF.

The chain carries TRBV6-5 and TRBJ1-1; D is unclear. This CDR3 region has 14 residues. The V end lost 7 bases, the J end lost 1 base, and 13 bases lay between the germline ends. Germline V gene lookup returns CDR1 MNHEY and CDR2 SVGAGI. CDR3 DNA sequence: TGTGCCAGCATAGGCGGCAGTACGAACACTGAAGCTTTCTTT. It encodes CASIGGSTNTEAFF.

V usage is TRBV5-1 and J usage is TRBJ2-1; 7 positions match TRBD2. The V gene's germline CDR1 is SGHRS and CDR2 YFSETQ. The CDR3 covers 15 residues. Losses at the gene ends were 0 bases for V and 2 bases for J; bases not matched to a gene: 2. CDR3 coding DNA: TGCGCCAGCAGCTTGGCAGCGGGGACCTACAATGAGCAGTTCTTC. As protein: CASSLAAGTYNEQFF.

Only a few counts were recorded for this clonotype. The CDR3 protein is CASSADRARIGQYF. The CDR3 DNA reads as TGTGCCAGCAGTGCGGACAGGGCGCGGATCGGGCAGTACTTC. The chain joins TRBV2 to TRBJ2-7; 8 bases line up with TRBD1. The germline V gene encodes CDR1 SNHLY and CDR2 FYNNEI. The CDR3 consists of 14 residues. The trim removed 4 bases at V and 9 bases at J, leaving 11 bases unmatched.

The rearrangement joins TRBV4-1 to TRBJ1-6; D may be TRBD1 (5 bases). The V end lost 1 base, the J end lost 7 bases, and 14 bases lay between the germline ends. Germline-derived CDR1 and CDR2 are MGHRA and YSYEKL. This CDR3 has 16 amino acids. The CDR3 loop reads CASSQARDAGNSPLHF. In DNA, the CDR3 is TGCGCCAGCAGCCAAGCCAGGGATGCGGGCAATTCACCCCTCCACTTT.

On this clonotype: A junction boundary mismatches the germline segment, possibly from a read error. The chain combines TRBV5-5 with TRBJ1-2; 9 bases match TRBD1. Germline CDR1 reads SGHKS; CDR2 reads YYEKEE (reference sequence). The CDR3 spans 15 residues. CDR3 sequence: CSSSFTGTGIYGYTF. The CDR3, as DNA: TGTTCCAGCAGCTTTACCGGGACAGGGATATATGGCTACACCTTC.

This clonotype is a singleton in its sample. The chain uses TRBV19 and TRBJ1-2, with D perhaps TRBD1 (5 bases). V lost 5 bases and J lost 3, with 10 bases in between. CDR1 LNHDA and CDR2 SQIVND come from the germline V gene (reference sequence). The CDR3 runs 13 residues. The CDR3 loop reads CASSPRQYYGYTF. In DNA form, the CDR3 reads TGTGCCAGTAGTCCCAGACAGTACTATGGCTACACCTTC. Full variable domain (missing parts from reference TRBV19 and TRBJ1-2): DGGITQSPKYLFRKEGQNVTLSCEQNLNHDAMYWYRQDPGQGLRLIYYSQIVNDFQKGDIAEGYSVSREKKESFPLTVTSAQKNPTAFYLCASSPRQYYGYTFGSGTRLTVV.

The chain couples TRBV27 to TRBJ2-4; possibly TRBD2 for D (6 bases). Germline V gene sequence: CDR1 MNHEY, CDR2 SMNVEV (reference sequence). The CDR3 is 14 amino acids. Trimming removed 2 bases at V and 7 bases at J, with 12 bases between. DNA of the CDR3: TGTGCCAGCAGTTTAGCAAAGACTAGTAACATTCAGTACTTC. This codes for CASSLAKTSNIQYF.

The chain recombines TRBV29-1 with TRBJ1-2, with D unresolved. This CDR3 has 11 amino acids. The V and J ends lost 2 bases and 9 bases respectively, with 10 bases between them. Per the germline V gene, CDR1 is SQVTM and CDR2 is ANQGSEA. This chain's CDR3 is CSVERTGSYTF. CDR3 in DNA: TGCAGCGTTGAACGCACGGGAAGCTACACCTTC.

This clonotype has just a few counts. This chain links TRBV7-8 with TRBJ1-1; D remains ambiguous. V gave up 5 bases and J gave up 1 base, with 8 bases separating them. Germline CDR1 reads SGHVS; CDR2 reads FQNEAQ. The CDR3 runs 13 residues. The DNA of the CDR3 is TGTGCCAGCAGCAGATCTCAGAACACTGAAGCTTTCTTT. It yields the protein CASSRSQNTEAFF.

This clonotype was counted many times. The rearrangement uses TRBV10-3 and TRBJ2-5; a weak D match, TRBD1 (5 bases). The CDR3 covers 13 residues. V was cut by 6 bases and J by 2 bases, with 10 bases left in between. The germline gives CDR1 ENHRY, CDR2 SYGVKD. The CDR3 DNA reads TGTGCCATCAGGCCAGGGATGCAAGAGACCCAGTACTTC. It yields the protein CAIRPGMQETQYF.

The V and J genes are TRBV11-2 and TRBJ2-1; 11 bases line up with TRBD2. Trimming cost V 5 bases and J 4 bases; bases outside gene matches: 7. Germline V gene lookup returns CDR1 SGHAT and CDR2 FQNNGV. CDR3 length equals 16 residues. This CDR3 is CASSLGTSGEYNEQFF. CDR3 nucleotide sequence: TGTGCCAGCAGCCTAGGGACTAGCGGAGAGTACAATGAGCAGTTCTTC.

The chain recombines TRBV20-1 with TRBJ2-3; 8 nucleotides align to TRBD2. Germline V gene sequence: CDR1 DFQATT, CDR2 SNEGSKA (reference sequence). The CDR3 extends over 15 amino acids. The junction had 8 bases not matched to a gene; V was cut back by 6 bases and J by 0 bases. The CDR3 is CSAPGRGFSTDTQYF. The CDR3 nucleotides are TGCAGTGCCCCCGGGAGGGGGTTTAGCACAGATACGCAGTATTTT.

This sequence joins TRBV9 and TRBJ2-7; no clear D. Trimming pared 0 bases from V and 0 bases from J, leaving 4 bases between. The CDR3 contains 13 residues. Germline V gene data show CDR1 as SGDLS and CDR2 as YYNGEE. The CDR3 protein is CASSVAVSYEQYF. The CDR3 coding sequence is TGTGCCAGCAGCGTAGCAGTCTCCTACGAGCAGTACTTC.

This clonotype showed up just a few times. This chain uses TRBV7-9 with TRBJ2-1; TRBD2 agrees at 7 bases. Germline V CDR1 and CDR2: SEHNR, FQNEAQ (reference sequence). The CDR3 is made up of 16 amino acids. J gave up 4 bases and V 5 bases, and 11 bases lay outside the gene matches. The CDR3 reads CASSPTGTIRYNEQFF. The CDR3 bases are TGTGCCAGCAGCCCAACCGGGACTATACGGTACAATGAGCAGTTCTTC.

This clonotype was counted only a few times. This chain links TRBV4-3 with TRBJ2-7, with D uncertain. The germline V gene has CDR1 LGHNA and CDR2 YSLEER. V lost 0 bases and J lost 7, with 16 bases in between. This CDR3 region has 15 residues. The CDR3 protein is CASSQERETPYEQYF. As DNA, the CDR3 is TGCGCCAGCAGCCAAGAGCGTGAGACACCTTATGAGCAGTACTTC.

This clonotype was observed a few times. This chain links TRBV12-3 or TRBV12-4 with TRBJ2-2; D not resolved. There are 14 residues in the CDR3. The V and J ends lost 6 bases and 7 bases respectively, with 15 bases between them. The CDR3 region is CASSPLLMGGELFF. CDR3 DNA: TGTGCCAGCAGCCCCCTACTCATGGGCGGGGAGCTGTTTTTT.

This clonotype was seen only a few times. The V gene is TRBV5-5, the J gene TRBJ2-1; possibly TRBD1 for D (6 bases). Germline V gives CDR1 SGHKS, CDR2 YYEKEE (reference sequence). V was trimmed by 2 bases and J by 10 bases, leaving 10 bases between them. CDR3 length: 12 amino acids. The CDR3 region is CASSLSGTEQFF. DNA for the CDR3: TGTGCCAGCAGCTTATCCGGGACAGAGCAGTTCTTC.

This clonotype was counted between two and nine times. In DNA form, the CDR3 reads TGTGCCAGCAGCCGAGGGACTAGCGGGAATATCGGCGAATACGAGCAGTACTTC. It encodes CASSRGTSGNIGEYEQYF. V gene TRBV7-9 combines with J gene TRBJ2-7; 13 nucleotides agree with TRBD2. The CDR3 length is 18 residues. V gave up 5 bases and J gave up 4 bases; unmatched junction bases: 14. The germline V gene encodes CDR1 SEHNR and CDR2 FQNEAQ (reference sequence).